These 12 T cell receptor beta chains originate from one sample sequenced in a study of shared clonotypes between healthy human individuals. Method: immunoSEQ multiplex PCR; TCRdb's copy keeps in-frame clones and lacks some. The repertoire holds some 2.1 million clones, with just under 95% as singletons. Naive CD8 cells, CD45RO-negative and positively selected for CCR7, excluded terminally differentiated effector memory CD45RA+ cells. Specimen: naive CD8+ T cells from PBMCs. The receptors originated from a man aged 18-30 years in good health. Some clones in this sample may be carry-over from other donors' samples.

V and J are TRBV7-9 and TRBJ2-7; 11 bases are shared with TRBD2. The CDR3 has 15 amino acids. Germline trimming cut 3 bases from V and 7 bases from J; bases unmatched to any gene: 8. Germline values: CDR1 SEHNR, CDR2 FQNEAQ (reference sequence). The CDR3 loop reads CASSFPGLAVIEQYF. CDR3 DNA sequence: TGTGCCAGCAGCTTCCCGGGACTAGCGGTAATAGAGCAGTACTTC.

This sequence joins TRBV27 and TRBJ1-1, with D possibly TRBD1 on 6 matching bases. This CDR3 spans 15 amino acids. CDR1 MNHEY and CDR2 SMNVEV come from the germline V gene (reference sequence). V lost 4 bases to trimming and J lost 1 base, with 13 bases between them. CDR3 bases: TGTGCCAGCAGTTCCTTGACAGGCTCGAACACTGAAGCTTTCTTT. The encoded protein is CASSSLTGSNTEAFF.

The rearrangement uses TRBV11-2 and TRBJ2-7, with D perhaps being TRBD1 or TRBD2 (7 bases each). Trimming took 5 bases from V and 2 from J, leaving 16 bases between them. The germline V gene has CDR1 SGHAT and CDR2 FQNNGV. This CDR3 is 15 amino acids long. Here the CDR3 DNA reads TGTGCCAGCAGCGACCAACAGGGGACTACCTACGAGCAGTACTTC. Translating it yields CASSDQQGTTYEQYF.

For this clone: Other DNA variants within this sample encode the same CDR3. The CDR3 protein is CASSLSGMNTEAFF. CDR3 DNA sequence: TGCGCCAGCAGCTTGTCCGGAATGAACACTGAAGCTTTCTTT. The chain is built from TRBV5-1 and TRBJ1-1; D is undetermined. The ends were cut back, 1 base at V and 0 bases at J, with 7 bases in the middle. The CDR3 runs to 14 residues. The V gene's germline CDR1 is SGHRS and CDR2 YFSETQ.

The chain is built from TRBV6-1 and TRBJ1-1, with D perhaps matching TRBD1 (5 bases). The germline CDR1 and CDR2 sequences are MNHNS and SASEGT. V was shortened by 7 bases and J by 5 bases, with 11 bases between the two germline ends. The CDR3 has 12 amino acids. CDR3 sequence (DNA): TGTGCCAGCAATTTGGGGGGGACTGAAGCTTTCTTT. Translating gives CASNLGGTEAFF.

V and J are TRBV7-9 and TRBJ2-7, with D tentatively TRBD2 (5 bases). CDR3 length: 15 residues. The V gene lost 4 bases and the J gene lost 5 bases, with 18 bases spanning the gap. The V gene's germline CDR1 is SEHNR and CDR2 FQNEAQ (reference sequence). The CDR3 protein is CASSSQYEGTHEQYF. The CDR3 nucleotides are TGTGCCAGCAGCTCACAGTATGAGGGTACCCACGAGCAGTACTTC.

The chain couples TRBV7-8 to TRBJ1-1; the D is unclear. V was clipped by 2 bases and J by 1 base, with 14 bases between them. CDR3 length equals 16 residues. CDR1 is SGHVS and CDR2 is FQNEAQ in the germline V gene. Written as DNA, the CDR3 is TGTGCCAGCAGCTTAACTGAAAACCCGGGGAACACTGAAGCTTTCTTT. This translates into CASSLTENPGNTEAFF.

The chain combines TRBV27 with TRBJ2-3; maybe TRBD2 (6 bases). The CDR3 is 14 residues long. The V end lost 5 bases, the J end lost 2 bases, and 11 bases lay between the germline ends. CDR1 and CDR2 (germline): MNHEY, SMNVEV (reference sequence). CDR3 in DNA: TGTGCCAGCAGTACACTGGACTACACAGATACGCAGTATTTT. The encoded protein is CASSTLDYTDTQYF.

The genes are TRBV27 and TRBJ1-2, with no clear D. The CDR3 contains 15 residues. Trimming took off 5 bases at V and 8 bases at J, with 21 bases between the two ends. Germline CDR1 reads MNHEY; CDR2 reads SMNVEV (reference sequence). CDR3 protein: CASSVLYGTHGGYTF. CDR3 bases: TGTGCCAGCAGTGTCCTGTACGGTACTCATGGAGGCTACACCTTC.

Details on this clone: This clone may be a read error of a much larger clone one base away. The rearrangement joins TRBV13 to TRBJ1-2; D unclear. The V gene lost 2 bases and the J gene lost 2 bases, with 0 bases spanning the gap. The CDR3 has 11 residues. Germline V lookup: CDR1 PRHDT, CDR2 FYEKMQ (reference sequence). The CDR3 DNA reads TGTGCCAGCAGCTTAAACTATGGCTACACCTTC. It yields the protein CASSLNYGYTF.

This clone was seen a single time. The rearrangement joins TRBV6-5 to TRBJ2-7; a weak D match, TRBD2 (6 bases). Germline CDR1 MNHEY, CDR2 SVGAGI. Trimming stripped 0 bases from V and 1 base from J, with 13 bases between. The CDR3 runs 16 residues. This CDR3 reads CASSYSAGPRSYEQYF. DNA of the CDR3: TGTGCCAGCAGTTACTCTGCGGGGCCAAGGTCCTACGAGCAGTACTTC.

This chain joins TRBV5-5 and TRBJ2-1; 8 positions agree with TRBD2. Per germline, CDR1 SGHKS and CDR2 YYEKEE (reference sequence). J lost 6 bases, V lost 4 bases, and 6 bases had no gene match. This CDR3 is 14 amino acids long. Here the CDR3 reads CASSPFREGNEQFF. In DNA form, the CDR3 reads TGTGCCAGCAGCCCGTTTCGGGAGGGCAATGAGCAGTTCTTC.